These 27 T cell receptor beta chains share one sample of origin, sequenced in a study of T cells in Graves' hyperthyroidism and ophthalmopathy. Using RNA transcripts as the source, TCR beta CDR3 regions were amplified. TCR CDR3 underwent first-round RT-PCR with the HTBI primer set. TCRdb re-analysed the multiplex PCR reads in MiXCR, keeping a single row per CDR3 protein. The table shows roughly 710,000 distinct CDR3 sequences, with over 35% occurring only once. Sequenced: blood. These TCRs come from a woman aged 40 to 49 with Graves' hyperthyroidism.

This clonotype was detected ten times or more. This sequence joins TRBV9 and TRBJ1-3, with no clear D. Germline loops: CDR1 SGDLS, CDR2 YYNGEE. V shed 1 base and J shed 8 bases, with 7 bases lying between them. The CDR3 is 12 residues long. In DNA form, the CDR3 reads TGTGCCAGCAGCGTATATCAGCACACCATATATTTT. Its translation is CASSVYQHTIYF.

This chain links TRBV10-3 with TRBJ2-7; 7 bases fit TRBD2. This CDR3 has 11 amino acids. Germline V lookup: CDR1 ENHRY, CDR2 SYGVKD. J lost 7 bases, V lost 9 bases, and 6 bases had no gene match. CDR3 in amino acids: CAITPGGEQYF. CDR3 sequence (DNA): TGTGCCATAACCCCCGGGGGGGAGCAGTACTTC.

This clonotype came up a few times. V is TRBV7-2 and J is TRBJ1-1; 9 bases are a match to TRBD1. Unmatched junction bases numbered 11, after V lost 5 bases and J lost 10 bases. The CDR3 extends over 14 amino acids. Germline V lookup: CDR1 SGHTA, CDR2 FQGNSA. The CDR3 reads CASSPYRDRDGAFF. In DNA form, the CDR3 reads TGTGCCAGCAGCCCATATAGGGACAGGGACGGAGCTTTCTTT.

This clonotype occurred many times. J is TRBJ2-5 and V is TRBV6-5; 7 positions agree with TRBD1. In germline, CDR1 is MNHEY, CDR2 SVGAGI. This CDR3 has 14 residues. V lost 6 bases and J lost 4; bases outside the gene matches: 8. The CDR3 is CASRARTGRETQYF. For the CDR3, the DNA is TGTGCCAGCAGGGCGAGGACAGGTCGAGAGACCCAGTACTTC.

This clonotype appeared a few times. The J gene is TRBJ2-5, the V gene TRBV3-1; D not resolved. This CDR3 is built from 17 residues. The V gene's germline CDR1 is LGHDT and CDR2 YNNKEL (reference sequence). V lost 5 bases, J lost 4 bases, and 23 bases lay in between. This CDR3 is CASSGTHGTATRETQYF. CDR3 in DNA: TGTGCCAGCAGCGGTACACATGGTACGGCTACTCGAGAGACCCAGTACTTC.

This clonotype has a handful of counts. The chain uses TRBV6-2 or TRBV6-3 and TRBJ2-5; D gene ambiguous. This CDR3 is 12 amino acids long. The V gene's germline CDR1 is MNHEY and CDR2 SVGEGT. V was shortened by 0 bases and J by 5 bases, with 4 bases between the two germline ends. The CDR3 sequence: CASSYSTETQYF. DNA of the CDR3: TGTGCCAGCAGTTACTCCACGGAGACCCAGTACTTC.

The chain employs TRBV5-1 and TRBJ2-5; weak D call: TRBD2 (6 bases). The V gene's germline CDR1 is SGHRS and CDR2 YFSETQ. CDR3 size: 15 residues. The ends were cut back, 0 bases at V and 2 bases at J, with 11 bases in the middle. The CDR3 DNA is TGCGCCAGCAGCTTGGTTGGCGGGAATCAAGAGACCCAGTACTTC. It is translated as CASSLVGGNQETQYF.

This chain links TRBV9 with TRBJ2-7; 9 bases are a match to TRBD1. Trimming removed 0 bases from V and 0 bases from J; junction bases left unmatched: 4. Germline V CDR1 and CDR2: SGDLS, YYNGEE. The CDR3 is 16 residues long. CDR3 sequence (DNA): TGTGCCAGCAGCGTAGGGGGGGGACAGGGCTCCTACGAGCAGTACTTC. It is translated as CASSVGGGQGSYEQYF.

V usage is TRBV29-1 and J usage is TRBJ2-1; a weak D match, TRBD1 (5 bases). V was shortened by 4 bases and J by 5 bases, with 9 bases between the two germline ends. CDR1 is SQVTM, CDR2 ANQGSEA, per germline. The CDR3 is 12 amino acids. The CDR3 coding sequence is TGCAGCGTTGGGAAGGGGAACAATGAGCAGTTCTTC. Protein: CSVGKGNNEQFF.

This clonotype was detected ten times or more. This rearrangement joins TRBV19 to TRBJ1-5, with 9 positions matching TRBD1. V shed 6 bases, J shed 2 bases, and the junction held 5 bases outside the gene matches. The CDR3 has 15 residues. From germline, CDR1 is LNHDA and CDR2 SQIVND (reference sequence). In DNA, the CDR3 is TGTGCCAGTAGCATGACAGGGGGAGGCAATCAGCCCCAGCATTTT. Residues: CASSMTGGGNQPQHF.

This clonotype has a single count. The rearrangement uses TRBV15 and TRBJ1-2, with D uncertain. The V end lost 11 bases, the J end lost 6 bases, and 16 bases lay between the germline ends. Germline CDR1 is LNHNV and CDR2 is YYDKDF (reference sequence). There are 12 residues in the CDR3. CDR3: CAPAPERDGYTF. DNA of the CDR3: TGTGCCCCAGCCCCTGAACGCGATGGCTACACCTTC.

This clonotype was recorded a few times. V is TRBV10-2 and J is TRBJ1-5; 8 nucleotides match TRBD1. The germline gives CDR1 WSHSY, CDR2 SAAADI. This CDR3 is built from 18 residues. V was clipped by 2 bases and J by 0 bases; unmatched bases: 9. The CDR3 is CASSEPGTGLYSNQPQHF. CDR3 nucleotide sequence: TGCGCCAGCAGTGAGCCCGGGACAGGACTTTATAGCAATCAGCCCCAGCATTTT.

This rearrangement joins TRBV20-1 to TRBJ1-4; 9 bases align to TRBD1. The germline V gene encodes CDR1 DFQATT and CDR2 SNEGSKA (reference sequence). The length of the CDR3 is 16 residues. V dropped 0 bases and J dropped 8; count of bases not matched to a gene: 10. The CDR3: CSARDHGQGRSEKLFF. CDR3 bases: TGCAGTGCTAGAGACCACGGACAGGGGAGAAGCGAAAAACTGTTTTTT.

As to this clonotype: With a much larger clone just one base away, this may be a read error. The chain joins TRBV7-2 to TRBJ2-7, with no clear D. The CDR3 spans 14 residues. Germline loops: CDR1 SGHTA, CDR2 FQGNSA. V lost 3 bases to trimming and J lost 3 bases, with 12 bases between them. The CDR3 DNA sequence: TGTGCCAGCAGCTTCCATAGCAGGAGCTACGAGCAGTACTTC. Translation gives CASSFHSRSYEQYF.

The chain combines TRBV4-3 with TRBJ1-2; D is unresolved. V lost 4 bases and J lost 1, with 13 bases in between. The CDR3 covers 15 residues. Per germline, CDR1 LGHNA and CDR2 YSLEER. The CDR3 loop is CASSRDVALNYGYTF. CDR3 sequence (DNA): TGCGCCAGCAGCCGAGATGTCGCGCTTAACTATGGCTACACCTTC.

The chain couples TRBV9 to TRBJ1-3; 8 nucleotides agree with TRBD1. The CDR3 spans 17 residues. V lost 4 bases, J lost 2 bases, and 11 bases stayed unmatched. CDR1 and CDR2 from the germline V gene are SGDLS and YYNGEE. CDR3 sequence: CASSSYRGGLAGNTIYF. The CDR3 coding sequence is TGTGCCAGCAGCTCTTACAGGGGGGGCCTCGCTGGAAACACCATATATTTT.

This clonotype was recorded at least ten times. This chain connects TRBV20-1 to TRBJ1-4; D unresolved. Trimming took off 2 bases at V and 0 bases at J, with 4 bases between the two ends. CDR1 is DFQATT and CDR2 is SNEGSKA in the germline V gene (reference sequence). There are 13 residues in the CDR3. CDR3 DNA sequence: TGCAGTGCTAGACACTCAACTAATGAAAAACTGTTTTTT. This translates into CSARHSTNEKLFF.

This clonotype was observed many times. The rearrangement uses TRBV10-3 and TRBJ1-2, with a tentative D call TRBD1 (5 bases). CDR3 length: 12 amino acids. The germline V gene has CDR1 ENHRY and CDR2 SYGVKD. V was trimmed by 2 bases and J by 4 bases, leaving 5 bases between them. CDR3: CAISEDSYGYTF. The CDR3 nucleotides are TGTGCCATCAGTGAGGACAGCTATGGCTACACCTTC.

In this sample, this clonotype turned up many times. The chain links TRBV19 to TRBJ1-2; 8 positions agree with TRBD1. Germline CDR1 LNHDA, CDR2 SQIVND (reference sequence). Losses at the gene ends were 4 bases for V and 4 bases for J; bases not matched to a gene: 5. The CDR3 has 14 residues. Here the CDR3 DNA reads TGTGCCAGTAGTAGACAGGGGATGACCTATGGCTACACCTTC. It translates to CASSRQGMTYGYTF.

This clonotype was found many times. The chain joins TRBV7-9 to TRBJ2-5; no reliable D call. The CDR3 contains 13 residues. Germline-derived CDR1 and CDR2 are SEHNR and FQNEAQ (reference sequence). Trimming pared 1 base from V and 5 bases from J, leaving 8 bases between. DNA for the CDR3: TGTGCCAGCAGCTTAGGAGTAACGGAGACCCAGTACTTC. As protein: CASSLGVTETQYF.

This clonotype was seen many times. CDR3 nucleotide sequence: TGCAGTGCCATACCCAGACAGTACACTGAAGCTTTCTTT. Protein product: CSAIPRQYTEAFF. V gene TRBV20-1 combines with J gene TRBJ1-1; D perhaps matches TRBD1 (5 bases). Trimming removed 6 bases from V and 3 bases from J, with 14 bases in between. Germline CDR1 and CDR2: DFQATT and SNEGSKA (reference sequence). This CDR3 is 13 amino acids long.

The chain joins TRBV12-3 or TRBV12-4 to TRBJ2-7; 11 nucleotides agree with TRBD2. CDR3 length equals 15 residues. V lost 5 bases, J lost 5 bases, and 8 bases stayed unmatched. CDR3 loop: CASSGTSGSPHEQYF. DNA of the CDR3: TGTGCCAGCAGTGGCACTAGCGGGAGTCCTCACGAGCAGTACTTC.

This clonotype was counted a few times. The chain uses TRBV28 and TRBJ2-7; 8 nucleotides match TRBD2. The trim removed 7 bases at V and 6 bases at J, leaving 14 bases unmatched. This CDR3 has 15 residues. CDR1 and CDR2 from the germline V gene are MDHEN and SYDVKM. The CDR3 protein is CASTRLGSGSAEQYF. The CDR3 DNA is TGTGCCAGCACACGGCTTGGGAGCGGGAGCGCCGAGCAGTACTTC.

The chain is built from TRBV6-1 and TRBJ2-5, with TRBD2 as a possible D gene (5 bases). The CDR3 runs to 13 residues. Germline V lookup: CDR1 MNHNS, CDR2 SASEGT. With 4 bases removed from V and 5 bases from J, the gap between germline ends came to 11 bases. CDR3 sequence: CASSGLAQETQYF. CDR3 DNA: TGTGCCAGCAGTGGGCTAGCCCAGGAGACCCAGTACTTC.

The table lists this clonotype with many counts. V usage is TRBV2 and J usage is TRBJ1-5, with unresolved D. V gave up 5 bases and J gave up 5 bases, with 4 bases separating them. This CDR3 contains 11 residues. Germline V CDR1 and CDR2: SNHLY, FYNNEI. Here the CDR3 DNA reads TGTGCCAGCAGTAACCATCAGCCCCAGCATTTT. Translating gives CASSNHQPQHF.

This clonotype was found once. The chain joins TRBV7-2 to TRBJ1-3; TRBD1 might be the D (5 bases). The CDR3 has 15 amino acids. CDR1 SGHTA and CDR2 FQGNSA come from the germline V gene. V was pared by 1 base and J by 7 bases, with 14 bases between. The CDR3: CASSLEAGVLNTIYF. CDR3 bases: TGTGCCAGCAGCTTAGAAGCGGGGGTTCTCAACACCATATATTTT.

The rearrangement joins TRBV20-1 to TRBJ1-2; 9 bases align to TRBD1. Trimming cost V 5 bases and J 8 bases; bases outside gene matches: 12. The CDR3 loop spans 14 amino acids. The V gene's germline CDR1 is DFQATT and CDR2 SNEGSKA (reference sequence). This CDR3 reads CSADVDRGKEGYTF. Here the CDR3 DNA reads TGCAGTGCTGATGTCGACAGGGGGAAGGAAGGCTACACCTTC.